A selection of T cell receptor beta chains follows, all from one sample in a study of T cells in Graves' hyperthyroidism and ophthalmopathy. TCRdb called the multiplex PCR reads again in MiXCR, with one record for every CDR3 protein. Here the sample spans 350,000 to 500,000 distinct CDR3 sequences, approximately 14% being singletons. Sequenced input: blood. The receptor set was obtained from a woman between 18 and 30 years old with Graves' hyperthyroidism. Each CDR3 is given with its conserved first and last residue. A D gene is named only where the DNA matches it firmly. Where a row states a size, it is once, few, many or the class of an expanded clone; other rows omit it.

TRBJ1-1 . 13 many TRBV11-2 CASRRGQNTEAFF TGTGCCAGCAGGCGGGGACAGAACACTGAAGCTTTCTTT
TRBJ2-5 . 15 many TRBV20-1 CSAISPIQLIQTQYF TGCAGTGCTATTAGTCCAATACAACTTATCCAGACCCAGTACTTC
TRBJ2-6 . 14 few TRBV5-6 CASSGYGGANVLTF TGTGCCAGCAGCGGGTACGGAGGGGCCAACGTCCTGACTTTC
TRBJ2-7 . 13 few TRBV7-7 CASSPAGVREQYF TGTGCTAGCAGCCCCGCCGGGGTACGCGAGCAGTACTTC
TRBJ1-2 . 16 many TRBV19 CASSWNRGKTPYGYTF TGTGCCAGTAGTTGGAATAGGGGGAAAACTCCTTATGGCTACACCTTC
TRBJ2-7 TRBD1 15 many TRBV6-1 CASSQSGTGSYEQYF TGTGCCAGCAGTCAATCCGGGACAGGGAGCTACGAGCAGTACTTC
TRBJ2-1 TRBD2 17 many TRBV7-3 CASSPQGPGGSYNEQFF TGTGCCAGCAGCCCCCAAGGTCCGGGAGGATCTTACAATGAGCAGTTCTTC
TRBJ2-1 TRBD2 14 few TRBV5-1 CASSFGSGKDEQFF TGCGCCAGCAGCTTCGGTAGCGGGAAGGATGAGCAGTTCTTC
TRBJ2-5 TRBD1 16 many TRBV6-1 CASSEGTARGQETQYF TGTGCCAGCAGTGAGGGGACAGCCAGGGGGCAAGAGACCCAGTACTTC
TRBJ1-2 . 13 many TRBV28 CASSPGSNYGYTF TGTGCCAGCAGTCCCGGCAGTAACTATGGCTACACCTTC
TRBJ1-1 TRBD1 15 many TRBV2 CASGEGTGGNTEAFF TGTGCCAGCGGAGAGGGGACAGGGGGGAACACTGAAGCTTTCTTT
TRBJ1-2 . 14 many TRBV11-2 CASSPAGSRYGYTF TGTGCCAGCAGCCCAGCGGGGAGTCGGTATGGCTACACCTTC
TRBJ2-5 TRBD2 15 few TRBV20-1 CSAHLLAGGQETQYF TGCAGTGCTCACCTCCTAGCGGGAGGTCAAGAGACCCAGTACTTC
TRBJ2-6 TRBD1 17 many TRBV6-2/TRBV6-3 CASKIDRVVSGANVLTF TGTGCCAGCAAGATCGACAGGGTCGTCTCTGGGGCCAACGTCCTGACTTTC
TRBJ1-6 . 17 . TRBV9 CASSATSGSSYNSPLHF TGTGCCAGCAGCGCAACCTCAGGTAGCTCCTATAATTCACCCCTCCACTTT
TRBJ2-5 TRBD2 14 . TRBV20-1 CSARAGGYQETQYF TGCAGTGCCCGAGCGGGAGGGTACCAAGAGACCCAGTACTTC
TRBJ1-1 . 15 few TRBV6-2/TRBV6-3 CASSYSTDSGTEAFF TGTGCCAGCAGTTATTCGACCGATTCGGGCACTGAAGCTTTCTTT
TRBJ2-2 . 13 many TRBV29-1 CSVEGGQSGELFF TGCAGCGTTGAAGGCGGGCAGTCCGGGGAGCTGTTTTTT
TRBJ2-1 . 17 few TRBV28 CASRTPGLESSYNEQFF TGTGCCAGCAGGACTCCGGGCCTTGAAAGCTCCTACAATGAGCAGTTCTTC
TRBJ2-1 TRBD1 12 . TRBV29-1 CSVGDRFFEQFF TGCAGCGTTGGGGACAGGTTTTTTGAGCAGTTCTTC
TRBJ2-1 TRBD2 14 many TRBV20-1 CSALSGRSYNEQFF TGCAGTGCTCTTAGCGGGAGATCTTACAATGAGCAGTTCTTC
TRBJ1-2 . 16 few TRBV27 CASSRGISDGNYGYTF TGTGCCAGCAGTCGGGGTATTTCAGACGGAAACTATGGCTACACCTTC
TRBJ2-1 . 20 many TRBV28 CASSFGGRKKNPQKYNEQFF TGTGCCAGCAGTTTCGGAGGGAGGAAAAAAAATCCCCAGAAATACAATGAGCAGTTCTTC
TRBJ2-7 TRBD2 13 many TRBV28 CANSPGTSGEQYF TGTGCCAACAGCCCCGGGACTAGCGGCGAGCAGTACTTC
TRBJ2-1 TRBD2 17 many TRBV24-1 CATSDGGAGGSYNEQFF TGTGCCACCAGTGACGGGGGAGCGGGAGGTTCCTACAATGAGCAGTTCTTC
TRBJ2-1 TRBD2 11 few TRBV4-3 CASSQGTSSFF TGCGCCAGCAGCCAAGGGACTAGTTCGTTCTTC
TRBJ2-1 . 17 few TRBV6-4 CASSDSKRKKGGNEQFF TGTGCCAGCAGTGACTCGAAGCGGAAAAAAGGAGGCAATGAGCAGTTCTTC
TRBJ1-2 . 15 . TRBV19 CASWNGGRGNYGYTF TGTGCCAGCTGGAACGGGGGCAGGGGCAACTATGGCTACACCTTC
TRBJ2-1 TRBD2 12 . TRBV7-3 CASGLAGGPGFF TGTGCCAGCGGGTTAGCGGGAGGGCCGGGGTTCTTC
TRBJ2-3 . 17 . TRBV20-1 CSASSAATPRNTDTQYF TGCAGTGCTAGTAGCGCTGCGACTCCTAGGAACACAGATACGCAGTATTTT